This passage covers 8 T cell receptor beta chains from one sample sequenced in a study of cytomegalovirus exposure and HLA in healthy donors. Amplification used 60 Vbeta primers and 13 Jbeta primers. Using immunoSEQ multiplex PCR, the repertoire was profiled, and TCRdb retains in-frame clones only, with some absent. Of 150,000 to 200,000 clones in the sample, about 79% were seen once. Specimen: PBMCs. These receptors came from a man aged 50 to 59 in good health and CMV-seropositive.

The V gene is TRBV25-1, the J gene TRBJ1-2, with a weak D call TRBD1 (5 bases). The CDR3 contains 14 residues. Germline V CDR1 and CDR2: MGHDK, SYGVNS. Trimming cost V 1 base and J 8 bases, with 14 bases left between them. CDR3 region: CASSESGDLRGYTF. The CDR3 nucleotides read TGTGCCAGCAGTGAATCTGGGGACTTGCGGGGCTACACCTTC.

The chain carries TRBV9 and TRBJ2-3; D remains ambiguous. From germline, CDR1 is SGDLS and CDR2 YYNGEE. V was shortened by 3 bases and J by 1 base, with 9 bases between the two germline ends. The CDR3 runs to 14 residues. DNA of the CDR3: TGTGCCAGCAGCGCCTACTACGGCACAGATACGCAGTATTTT. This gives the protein CASSAYYGTDTQYF.

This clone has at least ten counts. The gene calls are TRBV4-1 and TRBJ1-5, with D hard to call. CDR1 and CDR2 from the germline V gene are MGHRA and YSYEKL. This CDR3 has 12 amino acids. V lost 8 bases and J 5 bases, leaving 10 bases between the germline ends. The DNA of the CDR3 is TGCGCCAGCTCCGAGCTAGATCAGCCCCAGCATTTT. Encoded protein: CASSELDQPQHF.

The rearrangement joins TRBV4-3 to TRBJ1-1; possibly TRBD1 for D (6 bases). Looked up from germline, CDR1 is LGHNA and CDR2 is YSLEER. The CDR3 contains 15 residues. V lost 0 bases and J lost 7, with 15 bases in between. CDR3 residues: CASSQDGGASFEAFF. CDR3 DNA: TGCGCCAGCAGCCAAGATGGGGGGGCGAGCTTTGAAGCTTTCTTT.

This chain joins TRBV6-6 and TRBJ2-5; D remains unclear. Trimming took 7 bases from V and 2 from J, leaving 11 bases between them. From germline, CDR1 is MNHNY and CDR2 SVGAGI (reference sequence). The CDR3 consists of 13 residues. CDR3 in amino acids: CASTTNPQETQYF. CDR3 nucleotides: TGTGCCAGCACCACAAACCCACAAGAGACCCAGTACTTC.

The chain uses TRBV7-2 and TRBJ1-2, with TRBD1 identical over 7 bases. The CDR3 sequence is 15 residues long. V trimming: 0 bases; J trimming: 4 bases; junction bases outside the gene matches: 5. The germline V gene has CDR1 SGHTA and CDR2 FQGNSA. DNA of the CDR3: TGTGCCAGCAGCTTAGCGCAATCAGGGGGCTATGGCTACACCTTC. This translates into CASSLAQSGGYGYTF. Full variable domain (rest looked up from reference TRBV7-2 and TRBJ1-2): GAGVSQSPSNKVTEKGKDVELRCDPISGHTALYWYRQSLGQGLEFLIYFQGNSAPDKSGLPSDRFSAERTGGSVSTLTIQRTQQEDSAVYLCASSLAQSGGYGYTFGSGTRLTVV.

The CDR3 sequence is CATSGRDREVTDTQYF. The CDR3 DNA follows: TGTGCCACCAGCGGCCGGGACAGGGAGGTCACAGATACGCAGTATTTT. The chain couples TRBV15 to TRBJ2-3, with 9 bases identical to TRBD1. Per the germline V gene, CDR1 is LNHNV and CDR2 is YYDKDF (reference sequence). V trimming: 5 bases; J trimming: 2 bases; junction bases outside the gene matches: 8. This CDR3 has 16 amino acids.

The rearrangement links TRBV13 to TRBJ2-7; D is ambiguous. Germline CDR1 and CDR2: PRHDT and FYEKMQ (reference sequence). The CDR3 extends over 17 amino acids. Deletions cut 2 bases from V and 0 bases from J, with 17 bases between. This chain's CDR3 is CASSLYSPVVGSYEQYF. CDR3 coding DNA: TGTGCCAGCAGCTTATACTCTCCGGTGGTTGGCTCCTACGAGCAGTACTTC.